The subject of this entry is one T cell receptor beta chain. Study members were between roughly 18 and 89 years old and lived in around 24 US regions. The record originates from a study of blood T cell repertoires in COVID-19. For the study at large: The origin of the acute and convalescent COVID-19 samples was the United States, Italy and Spain.

TCRdb keeps only in-frame clones here, not all; method: immunoSEQ multiplex PCR. Of under 300,000 clones in the sample, about 90% were seen once. Sequenced sample: PBMCs or T cells enriched from blood (not recorded which). The clonotype originates from a woman aged 60-70 years who had recovered from COVID-19.

Written as DNA, the CDR3 is TGCGCCAGCAGCCAAGAAAGGACTAGCGGGTGGTTGGGGCGGTACGAGCAGTACTTC. It yields the protein CASSQERTSGWLGRYEQYF. This sequence joins TRBV4-1 and TRBJ2-7; 11 bases match TRBD2. The CDR3 contains 19 residues. With V trimmed by 0 bases and J by 4 bases, 14 bases remained unmatched. Germline CDR1 is MGHRA and CDR2 is YSYEKL.